The clone carrying this T cell receptor (beta chain) has at least ten counts. Trimming cost V 7 bases and J 0 bases, with 13 bases left between them. Germline CDR1 and CDR2: MNHEY and SVGEGT. The CDR3 totals 14 residues. Amplicons of TCR beta CDR3 were generated from genomic DNA by two-round multiplex PCR. Individual primers that were specific to each TRBV and TRBJ gene served in first-round PCR. TCRdb ran MiXCR on the multiplex PCR reads and lists one entry per CDR3 protein. In the table there are fewer than 50,000 distinct CDR3 sequences, approximately 25% of which are singletons. This entry is derived from a study of prognosis after radiotherapy for stage I lung cancer. Study-wide background: The enrollment of patients with stage I non-small cell lung cancer occurred between April 2018 and early 2019. Four or five patients had oligometastatic NSCLC after their primary tumor was surgically resected, and fourteen patients had newly diagnosed primary stage I lung tumors. Patient ages ran from about 53 to 95, with a median of 74.5 years, and the group had about 13 men and about 6 women.

The chain has TRBV6-2 or TRBV6-3 and TRBJ2-7; TRBD1 might be the D (6 bases). The sequence came from a donor aged 50 or older with non-small cell lung cancer. The input for sequencing was PBMCs, taken before or after stereotactic body radiation therapy (not recorded which). The CDR3 region is CASIRDTSSYEQYF. CDR3 sequence (DNA): TGTGCCAGCATCAGGGACACTTCCTCCTACGAGCAGTACTTC.